This T cell receptor beta chain stems from a study of T cell responses to AZD1222 COVID-19 vaccine. Note on this clone: The antigen remains unidentified. Other nucleotide sequences from this sample produce the same CDR3.

Trimming pared 3 bases from V and 1 base from J, leaving 10 bases between. This CDR3 is built from 15 residues. Germline CDR1 is KGHSH and CDR2 is LQKENI. The protocol was immunoSEQ multiplex PCR, while the TCRdb copy is restricted to in-frame clones and leaves out a portion. This table holds some 30,000 clones, under 90% found once. Overall study findings and caveats: Nearly half of unique spike-specific TCRs reportedly avoided B.1.351 and B.1.1.7 mutated regions. Seropositive AZD1222 recipients at baseline numbered only five or six.

This receptor was taken from an adult in good health. V usage is TRBV18 and J usage is TRBJ2-1; possibly TRBD1 for D (5 bases). The sample consisted of peripheral blood, taken on day 0 of AZD1222 vaccination. In DNA, the CDR3 is TGTGCCAGCTCACCCGACAGACTTTCCTACAATGAGCAGTTCTTC. Translating gives CASSPDRLSYNEQFF.